The 8 T cell receptor beta chains listed next were all sequenced from one sample in a study of T cell clonotyping in hematopoietic cell transplantation. Produced via immunoSEQ multiplex PCR; TCRdb's table is partial and in-frame only. The table has approximately 75,000 clones, about 93% seen once. Sequencing was performed on peripheral blood mononuclear cells. The receptors here all came from a man in his fifties or sixties in good health. Some clones in this sample may be carry-over from other donors' samples.

Comments on this clone: Other DNA sequences in the same sample also yield this CDR3. J is TRBJ2-7 and V is TRBV27, with unresolved D. Germline CDR1 MNHEY, CDR2 SMNVEV (reference sequence). This CDR3 is 13 amino acids long. The ends were cut back, 2 bases at V and 3 bases at J, with 8 bases in the middle. CDR3 sequence: CASSLGRGYEQYF. CDR3 sequence (DNA): TGTGCCAGCAGTTTAGGACGCGGCTACGAGCAGTACTTC.

The sample holds a few counts of this clone. This sequence joins TRBV27 and TRBJ1-3; no clear D. Germline V CDR1 and CDR2: MNHEY, SMNVEV (reference sequence). The V end lost 7 bases, the J end lost 0 bases, and 10 bases lay between the germline ends. CDR3 length: 14 amino acids. The DNA for the CDR3 is TGTGCCAGCAAGAGCGGGGACTCTGGAAACACCATATATTTT. Encoded protein: CASKSGDSGNTIYF.

The CDR3, as DNA: TGTGCCATCAGTGGGGCAGGGGGCCTTTCACCCCTCCACTTT. This translates into CAISGAGGLSPLHF. The chain joins TRBV10-3 to TRBJ1-6, with 8 bases fitting TRBD1. CDR3 length equals 14 residues. In germline, CDR1 is ENHRY, CDR2 SYGVKD. Trimming took 4 bases from V and 9 from J; bases not matched to a gene: 5.

This clone turned up a few times. This rearrangement joins TRBV21-1 to TRBJ1-1; the tabulated D call, TRBD1, remains unverified against the DNA. TRBV21-1 is shown as a pseudogene. CDR3 length: 15 amino acids. The CDR3 nucleotides read TGTGCCAGCAGCAAAAGCCAGACAGACCTTACTGAAGCTTTCTTT. As protein: CASSKSQTDLTEAFF.

This chain links TRBV5-6 with TRBJ1-5, with D possibly being TRBD1 (6 bases). Trimming removed 0 bases at V and 0 bases at J, with 10 bases between. CDR3 size: 16 residues. Germline loops: CDR1 SGHDT, CDR2 YYEEEE. As DNA, the CDR3 is TGTGCCAGCAGCTTGGGTGGGGACAATAGCAATCAGCCCCAGCATTTT. Protein: CASSLGGDNSNQPQHF.

The gene calls are TRBV5-1 and TRBJ1-4; D is perhaps TRBD1 (5 bases). V lost 1 base to trimming and J lost 1 base, with 8 bases between them. There are 15 residues in the CDR3. Germline V gene sequence: CDR1 SGHRS, CDR2 YFSETQ. CDR3 DNA sequence: TGCGCCAGCAGCTTGCAGCAGGGAACTAATGAAAAACTGTTTTTT. It encodes CASSLQQGTNEKLFF.

The rearrangement links TRBV28 to TRBJ2-7; a possible D gene is TRBD1 (5 bases). V lost 2 bases and J lost 1, with 18 bases in between. CDR3 length: 17 amino acids. Germline V gives CDR1 MDHEN, CDR2 SYDVKM. The CDR3: CASSLNSMGRTSYEQYF. CDR3 DNA: TGTGCCAGCAGTTTAAATAGCATGGGGCGTACATCCTACGAGCAGTACTTC.

The V gene is TRBV4-2, the J gene TRBJ1-5, with unresolved D. The length of the CDR3 is 13 residues. In germline, CDR1 is LGHNA, CDR2 YNFKEQ. V lost 1 base, J lost 5 bases, and 6 bases lay in between. CDR3 amino acids: CASSQALDQPQHF. Here the CDR3 DNA reads TGTGCCAGCAGCCAAGCGCTGGATCAGCCCCAGCATTTT.